One sample yielded the 7 T cell receptor beta chains listed below, sequenced in a study of control samples from healthy donors and cancer patients. Clones were sequenced by immunoSEQ multiplex PCR, and TCRdb holds only the in-frame ones, with some missing. The repertoire includes 350,000 to 450,000 clones, 90% of them detected once, and 5% to 7% sits in the top ten. What was sequenced was PBMCs. Source of these receptors: a man aged 35 to 55 with head and neck cancer.

V gene TRBV6-5 combines with J gene TRBJ1-5; no reliable D call. The length of the CDR3 is 13 residues. Germline CDR1 reads MNHEY; CDR2 reads SVGAGI. The V end was cut by 8 bases, the J end by 7 bases, with 15 bases between. The CDR3 loop reads CASGFPSSQPQHF. In nucleotides, the CDR3 is TGTGCCAGCGGTTTTCCGAGCTCCCAGCCCCAGCATTTT.

The chain recombines TRBV28 with TRBJ2-7; D not resolved. This CDR3 region has 13 residues. Germline CDR1 and CDR2: MDHEN and SYDVKM. With 8 bases removed from V and 1 base from J, the gap between germline ends came to 12 bases. The CDR3 protein is CASGLPSSYEQYF. In DNA form, the CDR3 reads TGTGCCAGCGGGCTCCCATCTTCCTACGAGCAGTACTTC.

The V call is TRBV27, the J call TRBJ1-5; D remains ambiguous. Trimming pared 5 bases from V and 8 bases from J, leaving 19 bases between. CDR3 length: 15 residues. The germline CDR1 and CDR2 sequences are MNHEY and SMNVEV (reference sequence). CDR3 region: CASSPSPYGLEPQHF. CDR3 nucleotide sequence: TGTGCCAGCAGTCCATCCCCCTACGGACTTGAGCCCCAGCATTTT.

The chain employs TRBV5-1 and TRBJ1-1; tentative D call: TRBD1 (5 bases). CDR1 is SGHRS and CDR2 is YFSETQ in the germline V gene. This CDR3 region has 13 residues. Trimming left V 2 bases short and J 5 bases short, with 10 bases between. Here the CDR3 DNA reads TGCGCCAGCAGCTTCGGAGGGGCTACTGAAGCTTTCTTT. It specifies CASSFGGATEAFF.

The CDR3 loop is CASSQDRPPYEQYF. In DNA, the CDR3 is TGTGCCAGCAGCCAAGATCGCCCTCCCTACGAGCAGTACTTC. The rearrangement joins TRBV4-2 to TRBJ2-7; D gene uncertain. There are 14 residues in the CDR3. The V gene's germline CDR1 is LGHNA and CDR2 YNFKEQ. V was pared by 0 bases and J by 2 bases, with 8 bases between.

The genes are TRBV28 and TRBJ2-2; D is ambiguous. Germline V gene sequence: CDR1 MDHEN, CDR2 SYDVKM. The CDR3 covers 13 residues. V gave up 7 bases and J gave up 3 bases, with 9 bases separating them. CDR3: CASKSGYTGELFF. The CDR3 DNA follows: TGTGCCAGCAAATCGGGTTACACCGGGGAGCTGTTTTTT.

This sequence joins TRBV6-2 or TRBV6-3 and TRBJ1-5; possible D gene TRBD1, 5 bases. Trimming removed 4 bases at V and 1 base at J, with 11 bases between. The CDR3 covers 15 residues. Germline lookup yields CDR1 MNHEY and CDR2 SVGEGT. The CDR3 loop is CASSLRTLSNQPQHF. CDR3 nucleotides: TGTGCCAGCAGTTTACGGACACTCAGCAATCAGCCCCAGCATTTT.